The sequence of this TCR beta chain was determined in a study of T-cell reconstitution after alpha-beta-depleted transplantation in children. Study-wide results and limits: One year post-transplant, T-cell counts and diversity were largely derived from T cells produced anew. It was reported that alpha-beta T cells came from several hundred expanded graft clones (about two months after transplant).

Using unique molecular identifiers, the investigators prepared the TCRbeta library. TCRdb re-called the PCR reads through MiXCR, storing one row per CDR3 protein. The table has 800,000 to 1,000,000 distinct CDR3 sequences, about 30% seen once; the top ten hold about 28%. Note on this clonotype: What it recognizes is unknown.

The CDR3 totals 15 residues. The germline CDR1 and CDR2 sequences are SGHTA and FQGTGA. The ends were cut back, 5 bases at V and 4 bases at J, with 18 bases in the middle. The clonotype was recovered from a boy younger than two who had a stem cell transplant for SCID, so the T cells may come from the graft donor. The specimen comprised PBMCs, mostly from graft donor cells, sampled 360 days after TCRalphabeta/CD19-depleted stem cell transplant. The chain links TRBV7-3 to TRBJ2-7, with D tentatively TRBD2 (6 bases). The CDR3 bases are TGTGCCAGCAGCCCCGGGAACGCGGGGAAATACGAGCAGTACTTC. As protein: CASSPGNAGKYEQYF.